Each of the 26 T cell receptor beta chains below was sequenced from the same sample in a study of response to subunit inactivated influenza vaccine. Via MiXCR, TCRdb re-called the RT-PCR reads, giving one row per CDR3 protein. The profile shows about 650,000 distinct CDR3 sequences, 15% to 18% of them singletons. The sample here was PBMCs from blood, taken less than 13 days after vaccination. These receptors were collected from a man between 45 and 60 years old who received an inactivated influenza vaccine.

The table lists this clonotype with a few counts. The CDR3 nucleotides are TGTGCCAGCAGCCTGAACAGGGGTGGCACTGAAGCTTTCTTT. It translates to CASSLNRGGTEAFF. The V call is TRBV3-1, the J call TRBJ1-1; 7 positions agree with TRBD1. There are 14 residues in the CDR3. Germline V CDR1 and CDR2: LGHDT, YNNKEL (reference sequence). V trimming: 4 bases; J trimming: 4 bases; junction bases outside the gene matches: 6.

V usage is TRBV7-7 and J usage is TRBJ2-1; D is perhaps TRBD2 (6 bases). Trimming took off 5 bases at V and 7 bases at J, with 15 bases between the two ends. From germline, CDR1 is SSHAT and CDR2 FNYEAQ (reference sequence). CDR3 length: 14 amino acids. CDR3 DNA: TGTGCCAGCAGCCCCGGGACTCAAGGGAATGAGCAGTTCTTC. The encoded protein is CASSPGTQGNEQFF.

This clonotype showed up just a few times. The chain uses TRBV25-1 and TRBJ2-3, with TRBD1 matching 12 bases. With V trimmed by 5 bases and J by 2 bases, 5 bases remained unmatched. Per the germline V gene, CDR1 is MGHDK and CDR2 is SYGVNS. The CDR3 has 16 residues. The CDR3 region is CASSSAGQGATDTQYF. The CDR3 nucleotides are TGTGCCAGCAGTAGTGCGGGACAGGGGGCCACAGATACGCAGTATTTT. The full variable domain, completed using reference TRBV25-1 and TRBJ2-3, is EADIYQTPRYLVIGTGKKITLECSQTMGHDKMYWYQQDPGMELHLIHYSYGVNSTEKGDLSSESTVSRIRTEHFPLTLESARPSHTSQYLCASSSAGQGATDTQYFGPGTRLTVL.

This chain uses TRBV16 with TRBJ2-5; 7 nucleotides line up with TRBD2. The ends lost 4 bases at V and 5 bases at J; junction bases unmatched: 7. The CDR3 has 14 residues. Germline loops: CDR1 KGHSY, CDR2 FQNENV. This CDR3 is CASSPGRAGETQYF. CDR3 sequence (DNA): TGTGCCAGCAGCCCGGGGAGGGCCGGTGAGACCCAGTACTTC.

The chain links TRBV19 to TRBJ2-1, with 7 bases matching TRBD2. The CDR3 spans 16 residues. V lost 5 bases and J lost 5; bases outside the gene matches: 12. Germline CDR1 is LNHDA and CDR2 is SQIVND (reference sequence). CDR3 nucleotides: TGTGCCAGTAGTCTTCACTCCGGGACTACCAACAATGAGCAGTTCTTC. It is translated as CASSLHSGTTNNEQFF.

This clonotype has just a few counts. The chain has TRBV27 and TRBJ2-7, with D hard to call. V gave up 6 bases and J gave up 0 bases, with 15 bases separating them. This CDR3 is 15 amino acids long. Germline-derived CDR1 and CDR2 are MNHEY and SMNVEV (reference sequence). In nucleotides, the CDR3 is TGTGCCAGCAGAAAACCGAGATTAAGCTCCTACGAGCAGTACTTC. Translated, it gives CASRKPRLSSYEQYF.

With regard to this clonotype: A much larger clone lies a single base off, so this may be a read error. This chain joins TRBV10-3 and TRBJ1-1; a possible D gene is TRBD1 (6 bases). The V gene's germline CDR1 is ENHRY and CDR2 SYGVKD. Between the trimmed V and J ends, which lost 4 bases and 3 bases, there was a span of 9 bases. The CDR3 has 13 residues. Written as DNA, the CDR3 is TGTGCCATCAGTGGGGGGGCTGACACTGAAGCTTTCTTT. Translating it yields CAISGGADTEAFF.

The rearrangement joins TRBV5-1 to TRBJ2-7; TRBD2 aligns across 11 bases. V trimming: 5 bases; J trimming: 1 base; junction bases outside the gene matches: 5. Germline loops: CDR1 SGHRS, CDR2 YFSETQ. The CDR3 is made up of 15 amino acids. The CDR3 DNA reads as TGCGCCAGCAGAGAGGGGACTAGCGGATCCTACGAGCAGTACTTC. It yields the protein CASREGTSGSYEQYF.

This clonotype showed up just once. This sequence joins TRBV5-4 and TRBJ2-7; maybe TRBD2 (6 bases). Trimming took off 1 base at V and 5 bases at J, with 16 bases between the two ends. The germline gives CDR1 SGHNT, CDR2 YYREEE (reference sequence). The CDR3 loop spans 15 amino acids. The CDR3 nucleotides read TGTGCCAGCAGCTTGTTTGCGGGGCGCACGCACGAGCAGTACTTC. It yields the protein CASSLFAGRTHEQYF.

This chain uses TRBV11-2 with TRBJ2-7, with TRBD1 matching over 7 bases. The V and J ends lost 6 bases and 3 bases, in that order; junction bases with no gene match: 11. Per germline, CDR1 SGHAT and CDR2 FQNNGV. The CDR3 is 15 residues long. The CDR3 sequence is CASRIGWGQYYEQYF. The CDR3 DNA reads as TGTGCCAGCAGAATAGGATGGGGACAGTACTACGAGCAGTACTTC.

This clonotype was counted only a few times. The chain is built from TRBV5-1 and TRBJ2-3; 11 nucleotides agree with TRBD1. J lost 4 bases, V lost 4 bases, and 8 bases had no gene match. CDR1 is SGHRS, CDR2 YFSETQ, per germline. The CDR3 is 16 residues long. In DNA form, the CDR3 reads TGCGCCAGCAGCCAGCTGGACAGGGGGCAATCAGATACGCAGTATTTT. It encodes CASSQLDRGQSDTQYF.

This clonotype came up a few times. The gene calls are TRBV11-2 and TRBJ2-3, with 7 bases identical to TRBD1. Germline assignment: CDR1 SGHAT and CDR2 FQNNGV. V shed 5 bases and J 0 bases; nucleotides not matched to a gene: 5. The CDR3 spans 15 residues. The CDR3 DNA reads TGTGCCAGCAGCCCCGACAGGGCCAGCACAGATACGCAGTATTTT. This codes for CASSPDRASTDTQYF.

This clonotype turned up a few times. V gene TRBV29-1 combines with J gene TRBJ2-1; TRBD2 matches at 7 bases. Germline CDR1 reads SQVTM; CDR2 reads ANQGSEA. V gave up 3 bases and J gave up 2 bases; unmatched junction bases: 7. CDR3 length: 15 amino acids. The CDR3 sequence is CSVDSASGAYNEQFF. The DNA for the CDR3 is TGCAGCGTTGATTCGGCTAGCGGCGCCTACAATGAGCAGTTCTTC.

The V and J genes are TRBV13 and TRBJ2-1; the match to TRBD1 covers 7 bases. The V gene's germline CDR1 is PRHDT and CDR2 FYEKMQ (reference sequence). V lost 5 bases to trimming and J lost 8 bases; unmatched junction nucleotides: 9. This CDR3 is built from 14 residues. CDR3 sequence: CASSPTGPLDEQFF. CDR3 in DNA: TGTGCCAGCAGCCCGACAGGGCCGTTGGATGAGCAGTTCTTC.

CDR3 loop: CASSRTGDFTDTQYF. The CDR3 DNA is TGTGCCAGCAGCCGAACAGGAGACTTCACAGATACGCAGTATTTT. J is TRBJ2-3 and V is TRBV7-9; tentatively, D is TRBD1 (5 bases). V shed 5 bases and J shed 2 bases, with 14 bases lying between them. The germline gives CDR1 SEHNR, CDR2 FQNEAQ (reference sequence). The CDR3 has 15 amino acids.

There are many counts of this clonotype. The chain joins TRBV4-1 to TRBJ1-4; 9 nucleotides align to TRBD1. With 2 bases clipped from V and 11 bases from J, the junction kept 9 bases outside the gene matches. CDR3 length equals 15 residues. Germline V gene sequence: CDR1 MGHRA, CDR2 YSYEKL. The CDR3 is CASSQPGQGLAKLFF. Here the CDR3 DNA reads TGCGCCAGCAGCCAACCGGGACAGGGCCTTGCCAAACTGTTTTTT.

This clonotype was recorded a few times. The chain recombines TRBV4-3 with TRBJ2-2; unclear D gene. The CDR3 has 17 residues. In germline, CDR1 is LGHNA, CDR2 YSLEER. V lost 0 bases and J 2 bases, leaving 13 bases between the germline ends. This CDR3 is CASSQDAASGNTGELFF. The CDR3 bases are TGCGCCAGCAGCCAAGATGCGGCATCGGGCAACACCGGGGAGCTGTTTTTT.

This rearrangement joins TRBV7-9 to TRBJ2-1; TRBD2 is a possible D gene (7 bases). The CDR3 is 15 residues long. V lost 5 bases and J 15 bases, leaving 26 bases between the germline ends. Germline lookup yields CDR1 SEHNR and CDR2 FQNEAQ (reference sequence). The CDR3 loop reads CASSPQGQRRECRFF. CDR3 nucleotides: TGTGCCAGCAGCCCACAGGGTCAAAGGCGGGAGTGTCGGTTCTTC.

Regarding this clonotype: A read error may explain this, as a much larger clone is one base away. The rearrangement uses TRBV20-1 and TRBJ1-2, with D perhaps TRBD1 (5 bases). This CDR3 has 12 amino acids. The germline gives CDR1 DFQATT, CDR2 SNEGSKA (reference sequence). As DNA, the CDR3 is TGCAGTGCTAGGTCAGGGCTATATGCCTACACCTTC. Translation gives CSARSGLYAYTF.

This clonotype was found a few times. The gene calls are TRBV20-1 and TRBJ2-5; D not resolved. Germline CDR1 reads DFQATT; CDR2 reads SNEGSKA (reference sequence). The CDR3 sequence is 13 residues long. Trimming took 2 bases from V and 13 from J, leaving 20 bases between them. The CDR3 here is CSARPRREMRRYF. The CDR3 DNA sequence: TGCAGTGCTAGACCGAGGCGTGAGATGCGCAGGTACTTC.

This sequence joins TRBV12-3 or TRBV12-4 and TRBJ2-2, with 10 bases matching TRBD1. This CDR3 is 15 amino acids long. V lost 5 bases and J lost 6; bases outside the gene matches: 6. Here the CDR3 DNA reads TGTGCCAGCAGTGCTCGACAGGGGGCATCCGGGGAGCTGTTTTTT. This sequence encodes CASSARQGASGELFF.

The chain has TRBV9 and TRBJ2-2; the D gene could be TRBD1 or TRBD2 (5 bases each). This CDR3 has 17 residues. The germline V gene encodes CDR1 SGDLS and CDR2 YYNGEE. Trimming removed 0 bases at V and 4 bases at J, with 16 bases between. The CDR3 here is CASSVERDVRVTGELFF. CDR3 sequence (DNA): TGTGCCAGCAGCGTAGAAAGGGACGTTCGAGTCACCGGGGAGCTGTTTTTT. Variable domain in full (rest from reference TRBV9 and TRBJ2-2): DSGVTQTPKHLITATGQRVTLRCSPRSGDLSVYWYQQSLDQGLQFLIQYYNGEERAKGNILERFSAQQFPDLHSELNLSSLELGDSALYFCASSVERDVRVTGELFFGEGSRLTVL.

This clonotype was detected only a few times. The rearrangement joins TRBV7-2 to TRBJ1-1; possibly TRBD1 for D (5 bases). CDR3 size: 14 residues. The germline V gene encodes CDR1 SGHTA and CDR2 FQGNSA. V was shortened by 3 bases and J by 5 bases, with 13 bases between the two germline ends. Written as DNA, the CDR3 is TGTGCCAGCAGCTTGTCCCGGGACCGAACTGAAGCTTTCTTT. Amino acid sequence: CASSLSRDRTEAFF.

This clonotype came up a few times. This chain connects TRBV12-3 or TRBV12-4 to TRBJ1-1; D is unresolved. Trimming stripped 3 bases from V and 3 bases from J, with 20 bases between. CDR3 length equals 17 residues. The CDR3 nucleotides are TGTGCCAGCAGTTTTTTAAGGCCGGGAGCCAAGGACACTGAAGCTTTCTTT. Amino acid sequence: CASSFLRPGAKDTEAFF.

The chain is built from TRBV30 and TRBJ2-1; D might be TRBD1 (5 bases). The CDR3 is made up of 18 amino acids. The germline V gene has CDR1 GTSNPN and CDR2 SVGIG (reference sequence). V was clipped by 1 base and J by 4 bases, with 23 bases between them. The CDR3 DNA reads TGTGCCTGGAGTGCCCCCCCCAGGGTCCGGAGACTGTACAATGAGCAGTTCTTC. Its translation: CAWSAPPRVRRLYNEQFF.

The chain carries TRBV7-2 and TRBJ1-5; unclear D gene. V lost 5 bases, J lost 5 bases, and 7 bases lay in between. CDR1 and CDR2 from the germline V gene are SGHTA and FQGNSA. CDR3 length equals 12 residues. The chain's CDR3 is CASSLHDQPQHF. DNA for the CDR3: TGTGCCAGCAGCCTACATGATCAGCCCCAGCATTTT.